This T cell receptor (beta chain) is drawn from a study of response to subunit inactivated influenza vaccine (dated by TCRdb to about 2018). In terms of the full investigation: To follow how T cells responded to a trivalent subunit inactivated influenza vaccine, the researchers relied on deep quantitative profiling of the T cell receptor repertoire.

Points the paper makes about the study in general: According to the authors, only a limited number of new T cells may be recruited by each seasonal influenza vaccination.

Receptor amplification or capture employed RT-PCR. The data were produced on an Illumina HiSeq 2500. The public reads were quality trimmed at Q25 with fastp and then assembled into clones with MiXCR by TCRdb, keeping productive beta chains. Under each unique CDR3 protein, matching rows form one entry showing the most common genes and DNA. The sample includes hundreds of thousands of distinct CDR3 sequences, with around 11% observed a single time. Clones ranked in the top ten supply about 9.4% of the sample. This clonotype appeared many times. Its cognate antigen has yet to be identified. No clone much larger than this one lies a single base away; base qualities are absent. This clonotype was sampled from a man aged 45-60 years who received an inactivated influenza vaccine. Donor details come from another sample of the same person, matched by shared clones. The source material was PBMCs from blood, sampled on the day of vaccination.

CDR3 loop: CSAKKGQDNEQFF. The sequenced DNA: TGCAGTGCTAAAAAGGGACAAGACAATGAGCAGTTCTTC. The rearrangement combines TRBV20-1 with TRBJ2-1; a tentative D call is TRBD1 (6 bases match). The CDR3 contains 13 residues, cysteine and phenylalanine counted. The kept DNA is CDR3 alone, 39 bases in frame from the first base. Trimming at the junction amounts to 4 bases on V and 5 bases on J, and the germline ends lie 12 bases apart. CDR1 and CDR2, per the germline V gene (reference sequence), are DFQATT and SNEGSKA.